The 9 T cell receptor beta chains listed next were all sequenced from one sample in a study of blood T cells in healthy people across ages. Primed by a sample-barcoded 5' primer and a J-beta primer mix, a second PCR proceeded for roughly 6 to 12 cycles. TCRdb re-called the 5' RACE reads through MiXCR, storing one row per CDR3 protein. This repertoire shows about 780,000 distinct CDR3 sequences, about half found once; its top ten account for over 15%. Sequencing was carried out using blood. Receptors originate from an elderly man in good health.

Regarding this clonotype: This may come from a read error, since a much larger clone is one base off. V and J are TRBV27 and TRBJ2-1, with TRBD2 matching 8 bases. The germline V gene encodes CDR1 MNHEY and CDR2 SMNVEV (reference sequence). This CDR3 is built from 14 residues. V shed 11 bases, J shed 9 bases, and the junction held 15 bases outside the gene matches. The CDR3 sequence: CAGHSGARRGEQFF. In DNA, the CDR3 is TGTGCCGGCCATAGCGGGGCGCGCCGGGGTGAGCAGTTCTTC.

In the case of this clonotype: An end of the junction differs from the germline gene, which may be a read error. This chain connects TRBV7-8 to TRBJ2-5; D ambiguous. Germline V gene data show CDR1 as SGHVS and CDR2 as FQNEAQ. The CDR3 loop spans 12 amino acids. The CDR3 loop is CAGSLVSETQYF. CDR3 sequence (DNA): TGTGCCGGCAGCTTAGTTTCCGAGACCCAGTACTTC.

The chain carries TRBV5-1 and TRBJ2-2; D is possibly TRBD2 (5 bases). Germline assignment: CDR1 SGHRS and CDR2 YFSETQ. With 0 bases removed from V and 6 bases from J, the gap between germline ends came to 15 bases. The CDR3 covers 16 residues. The CDR3: CASSLVAASPPGELFF. The CDR3, as DNA: TGCGCCAGCAGCTTGGTAGCTGCTAGCCCCCCCGGGGAGCTGTTTTTT.

Many counts were recorded for this clonotype. The CDR3 reads CASSEGARVLFYEQYF. Here the CDR3 DNA reads TGTGCCAGCAGTGAGGGGGCCAGGGTACTTTTCTACGAGCAGTACTTC. This chain uses TRBV2 with TRBJ2-7, with TRBD1 as a possible D gene (6 bases). Germline assignment: CDR1 SNHLY and CDR2 FYNNEI. Between the trimmed V and J ends, which lost 3 bases and 3 bases, there was a span of 18 bases. The CDR3 has 16 residues.

This clonotype occurred many times. The chain is built from TRBV5-1 and TRBJ2-7, with D perhaps matching TRBD1 (5 bases). Deletions cut 3 bases from V and 0 bases from J, with 10 bases between. The germline CDR1 and CDR2 sequences are SGHRS and YFSETQ. The CDR3 runs to 14 residues. CDR3 in amino acids: CASSSTASSYEQYF. CDR3 in DNA: TGCGCCAGCAGCTCGACAGCGAGCTCCTACGAGCAGTACTTC.

Many counts were recorded for this clonotype. The V call is TRBV12-3 or TRBV12-4, the J call TRBJ2-6; D ambiguous. Deletions cut 6 bases from V and 0 bases from J, with 6 bases between. The CDR3 is made up of 14 amino acids. The CDR3 loop reads CASSISSGANVLTF. For the CDR3, the DNA is TGTGCCAGCAGCATTAGCTCTGGGGCCAACGTCCTGACTTTC.

The V call is TRBV29-1, the J call TRBJ2-7; D is unresolved. With 4 bases removed from V and 5 bases from J, the gap between germline ends came to 12 bases. Germline-derived CDR1 and CDR2 are SQVTM and ANQGSEA. This CDR3 spans 12 amino acids. CDR3 in amino acids: CSVVVTMNEQYF. DNA for the CDR3: TGCAGCGTTGTGGTGACAATGAACGAGCAGTACTTC.

The chain uses TRBV20-1 and TRBJ2-7, with 7 bases matching TRBD2. CDR3 length equals 14 residues. The ends lost 0 bases at V and 3 bases at J; junction bases unmatched: 5. Per germline, CDR1 DFQATT and CDR2 SNEGSKA (reference sequence). The CDR3: CSAREGGIRYEQYF. The CDR3 region has the DNA TGCAGTGCTAGAGAGGGGGGGATCCGCTACGAGCAGTACTTC.

The chain joins TRBV20-1 to TRBJ2-1, with TRBD2 matching over 12 bases. Germline V lookup: CDR1 DFQATT, CDR2 SNEGSKA (reference sequence). V was pared by 5 bases and J by 13 bases, with 12 bases of the junction left unmatched. This CDR3 has 14 residues. CDR3 bases: TGCAGTGCTGATGGACTAGCGGGACAAGAGACCCAGTTCTTC. The encoded protein is CSADGLAGQETQFF.